These T cell receptor beta chains were read from a single sample in a study of technical replicates of blood from several donors. TCRdb's table, derived via immunoSEQ multiplex PCR, lists solely in-frame clones and lacks some. The sample contains about 85,000 clones, roughly 94% of which appear only once. Sequencing was performed on T cells isolated from PBMCs. Source of these receptors: a human donor in good health. Each CDR3 is given with its conserved first and last residue. The D gene is left open where the match is weak. Rows may omit the clone size; those that give it use once, few, many or a size class.

abundance: NA
len: 16
v_gene: TRBV25-1
j_gene: TRBJ2-3
d_gene: NA
CDR3aa: CASSELAGRQPDTQYF
CDR3nt: TGTGCCAGCAGTGAATTAGCTGGTCGGCAACCAGATACGCAGTATTTT

abundance: NA
len: 12
v_gene: TRBV28
j_gene: TRBJ2-7
d_gene: NA
CDR3aa: CASSSLRYEQYF
CDR3nt: TGTGCCAGCAGTTCCCTCCGCTACGAGCAGTACTTC

abundance: NA
len: 12
v_gene: TRBV29-1
j_gene: TRBJ2-5
d_gene: NA
CDR3aa: CSVERGKETQYF
CDR3nt: TGCAGCGTTGAGCGGGGAAAGGAGACCCAGTACTTC

abundance: NA
len: 14
v_gene: TRBV7-9
j_gene: TRBJ1-4
d_gene: NA
CDR3aa: CASSSRVADEKLFF
CDR3nt: TGTGCCAGCAGCTCCAGGGTGGCAGATGAAAAACTGTTTTTT

abundance: NA
len: 11
v_gene: TRBV7-9
j_gene: TRBJ2-7
d_gene: NA
CDR3aa: CASTFQGEQYF
CDR3nt: TGTGCCAGCACGTTTCAGGGCGAGCAGTACTTC

abundance: NA
len: 14
v_gene: TRBV5-4
j_gene: TRBJ1-1
d_gene: NA
CDR3aa: CASSSVDWDTEAFF
CDR3nt: TGTGCCAGCAGCTCGGTTGACTGGGACACTGAAGCTTTCTTT

abundance: NA
len: 13
v_gene: TRBV5-1
j_gene: TRBJ1-2
d_gene: NA
CDR3aa: CASSTALNYGYTF
CDR3nt: TGCGCCAGCAGCACAGCCCTGAACTATGGCTACACCTTC

abundance: NA
len: 13
v_gene: TRBV25-1
j_gene: TRBJ2-1
d_gene: NA
CDR3aa: CASSVLVRGEQFF
CDR3nt: TGTGCCAGCAGTGTACTAGTGAGAGGTGAGCAGTTCTTC

abundance: NA
len: 13
v_gene: TRBV6-5
j_gene: TRBJ2-1
d_gene: TRBD1
CDR3aa: CASGKTGFNEQFF
CDR3nt: TGTGCCAGCGGAAAGACAGGGTTCAATGAGCAGTTCTTC

abundance: NA
len: 14
v_gene: TRBV5-1
j_gene: TRBJ2-3
d_gene: NA
CDR3aa: CASSLEGGQDTQYF
CDR3nt: TGCGCCAGCAGCTTGGAGGGGGGGCAAGATACGCAGTATTTT

abundance: NA
len: 15
v_gene: TRBV5-1
j_gene: TRBJ2-7
d_gene: TRBD2
CDR3aa: CASALGTSGAYEQYF
CDR3nt: TGCGCCAGCGCCTTGGGGACTAGCGGGGCCTACGAGCAGTACTTC

abundance: few
len: 15
v_gene: TRBV6-1
j_gene: TRBJ1-5
d_gene: NA
CDR3aa: CASSEGHSGWQPQHF
CDR3nt: TGTGCCAGCAGTGAAGGGCATTCAGGGTGGCAGCCCCAGCATTTT

abundance: NA
len: 14
v_gene: TRBV6-5
j_gene: TRBJ2-5
d_gene: TRBD1
CDR3aa: CASSRDRMVGTQYF
CDR3nt: TGTGCCAGCAGCAGGGACAGAATGGTGGGGACCCAGTACTTC

abundance: NA
len: 11
v_gene: TRBV2
j_gene: TRBJ2-7
d_gene: TRBD1
CDR3aa: CAGQGAHEQYF
CDR3nt: TGTGCCGGGCAGGGGGCGCATGAGCAGTACTTC

abundance: NA
len: 13
v_gene: TRBV30
j_gene: TRBJ2-2
d_gene: NA
CDR3aa: CAWVGVQGRELFF
CDR3nt: TGTGCCTGGGTGGGAGTGCAAGGCCGGGAGCTGTTTTTT

abundance: NA
len: 16
v_gene: TRBV28
j_gene: TRBJ1-4
d_gene: TRBD1
CDR3aa: CASSLADRGLGEKLFF
CDR3nt: TGTGCCAGCAGTTTAGCCGACAGGGGGCTGGGGGAAAAACTGTTTTTT

abundance: NA
len: 15
v_gene: TRBV6-5
j_gene: TRBJ2-4
d_gene: NA
CDR3aa: CASSRSYGGKNIQYF
CDR3nt: TGTGCCAGCAGCCGGTCCTACGGGGGCAAAAACATTCAGTACTTC

abundance: NA
len: 18
v_gene: TRBV27
j_gene: TRBJ2-7
d_gene: TRBD2
CDR3aa: CASSLVGTSGGHSNEQYF
CDR3nt: TGTGCCAGCAGTTTGGTGGGGACTAGCGGGGGACATAGTAACGAGCAGTACTTC

abundance: once
len: 13
v_gene: TRBV27
j_gene: TRBJ2-1
d_gene: NA
CDR3aa: CATALLAGPIQFF
CDR3nt: TGTGCCACCGCCCTCCTGGCGGGTCCTATCCAGTTCTTC

abundance: NA
len: 13
v_gene: TRBV7-9
j_gene: TRBJ1-1
d_gene: NA
CDR3aa: CASRRLWNTEAFF
CDR3nt: TGTGCCAGCCGCAGGCTGTGGAACACTGAAGCTTTCTTT

abundance: NA
len: 15
v_gene: TRBV6-1
j_gene: TRBJ2-3
d_gene: TRBD2
CDR3aa: CASSAGTTITDTQYF
CDR3nt: TGTGCCAGCAGTGCAGGGACTACAATTACAGATACGCAGTATTTT

abundance: NA
len: 13
v_gene: TRBV25-1
j_gene: TRBJ2-1
d_gene: NA
CDR3aa: CASRQEVHNEQFF
CDR3nt: TGTGCCAGCAGGCAAGAGGTGCACAATGAGCAGTTCTTC

abundance: NA
len: 14
v_gene: TRBV10-3
j_gene: TRBJ1-2
d_gene: NA
CDR3aa: CAISDTGQLRSYTF
CDR3nt: TGTGCCATCAGTGATACAGGGCAACTTCGAAGTTACACCTTC

abundance: NA
len: 16
v_gene: TRBV2
j_gene: TRBJ2-1
d_gene: TRBD1
CDR3aa: CASSGWTGGSYNEQFF
CDR3nt: TGTGCCAGCAGTGGATGGACAGGAGGCTCCTACAATGAGCAGTTCTTC

abundance: NA
len: 13
v_gene: TRBV5-1
j_gene: TRBJ2-7
d_gene: NA
CDR3aa: CASSRTGSYEQYF
CDR3nt: TGCGCCAGCAGTCGTACCGGGAGCTACGAGCAGTACTTC

abundance: NA
len: 14
v_gene: TRBV9
j_gene: TRBJ1-2
d_gene: NA
CDR3aa: CASSAGGREGGYTF
CDR3nt: TGTGCCAGCAGCGCGGGGGGCAGGGAGGGCGGCTACACCTTC

abundance: NA
len: 16
v_gene: TRBV28
j_gene: TRBJ1-1
d_gene: NA
CDR3aa: CASSFSGGAASSEAFF
CDR3nt: TGTGCCAGCAGTTTTTCCGGAGGGGCGGCGAGCTCTGAAGCTTTCTTT

abundance: NA
len: 14
v_gene: TRBV2
j_gene: TRBJ1-1
d_gene: TRBD1
CDR3aa: CASSEAGTGSEAFF
CDR3nt: TGTGCCAGCAGTGAAGCCGGGACAGGGTCTGAAGCTTTCTTT

abundance: NA
len: 16
v_gene: TRBV19
j_gene: TRBJ1-3
d_gene: NA
CDR3aa: CASSIFGMRTGNTIYF
CDR3nt: TGTGCCAGTAGTATCTTCGGGATGAGGACTGGAAACACCATATATTTT

abundance: NA
len: 15
v_gene: TRBV4-2
j_gene: TRBJ1-1
d_gene: NA
CDR3aa: CASSRAGDPGTEAFF
CDR3nt: TGTGCCAGCAGCCGGGCAGGGGATCCCGGCACTGAAGCTTTCTTT

abundance: NA
len: 15
v_gene: TRBV14
j_gene: TRBJ2-5
d_gene: NA
CDR3aa: CASSSTRQGSETQYF
CDR3nt: TGTGCCAGCAGCTCGACTAGACAGGGCTCAGAGACCCAGTACTTC

abundance: NA
len: 16
v_gene: TRBV29-1
j_gene: TRBJ1-2
d_gene: TRBD1
CDR3aa: CSVRFTGGAERNGYTF
CDR3nt: TGCAGCGTAAGATTCACAGGGGGCGCGGAGCGGAATGGCTACACCTTC

abundance: NA
len: 13
v_gene: TRBV6-5
j_gene: TRBJ2-7
d_gene: NA
CDR3aa: CASSWDSVGEQYF
CDR3nt: TGTGCCAGCAGTTGGGACTCCGTGGGGGAGCAGTACTTC

abundance: NA
len: 19
v_gene: TRBV5-1
j_gene: TRBJ2-1
d_gene: TRBD2
CDR3aa: CASSLAASGRARAYNEQFF
CDR3nt: TGCGCCAGCAGCTTGGCCGCTAGCGGGAGGGCCAGGGCCTACAATGAGCAGTTCTTC

abundance: once
len: 19
v_gene: TRBV7-9
j_gene: TRBJ2-7
d_gene: TRBD2
CDR3aa: CASSPPGLAGRHNSYEQYF
CDR3nt: TGTGCCAGCAGCCCTCCGGGACTAGCGGGACGACATAACTCCTACGAGCAGTACTTC

abundance: NA
len: 17
v_gene: TRBV28
j_gene: TRBJ1-6
d_gene: TRBD1
CDR3aa: CASSYKVTGANNSPLHF
CDR3nt: TGTGCCAGCAGTTACAAGGTGACAGGGGCTAATAATTCACCCCTCCACTTT

abundance: NA
len: 14
v_gene: TRBV5-1
j_gene: TRBJ1-2
d_gene: NA
CDR3aa: CASSSLEGDYGYTF
CDR3nt: TGCGCCAGCAGCTCTCTGGAGGGTGACTATGGCTACACCTTC

abundance: NA
len: 12
v_gene: TRBV14
j_gene: TRBJ2-3
d_gene: NA
CDR3aa: CASSQVSNTQYF
CDR3nt: TGTGCCAGCAGCCAAGTGAGCAATACGCAGTATTTT

abundance: few
len: 11
v_gene: TRBV29-1
j_gene: TRBJ2-2
d_gene: NA
CDR3aa: CSVGRGGELFF
CDR3nt: TGCAGCGTTGGGAGGGGCGGGGAGCTGTTTTTT

abundance: NA
len: 14
v_gene: TRBV6-1
j_gene: TRBJ2-7
d_gene: NA
CDR3aa: CASRGARRNYEQYF
CDR3nt: TGTGCCAGCAGGGGGGCCCGGCGAAACTACGAGCAGTACTTC

abundance: NA
len: 17
v_gene: TRBV5-1
j_gene: TRBJ2-2
d_gene: TRBD1
CDR3aa: CASSSEPGQGFPGELFF
CDR3nt: TGCGCCAGCAGCTCTGAACCCGGACAGGGGTTTCCCGGGGAGCTGTTTTTT

abundance: NA
len: 14
v_gene: TRBV7-9
j_gene: TRBJ2-7
d_gene: TRBD2
CDR3aa: CASSSSGSSYEQYF
CDR3nt: TGTGCCAGCAGCTCTAGCGGCAGCTCCTACGAGCAGTACTTC

abundance: NA
len: 16
v_gene: TRBV7-9
j_gene: TRBJ2-4
d_gene: NA
CDR3aa: CASSLTAGLAKNIQYF
CDR3nt: TGTGCCAGCAGCTTAACGGCAGGGCTAGCCAAAAACATTCAGTACTTC

abundance: NA
len: 16
v_gene: TRBV27
j_gene: TRBJ2-5
d_gene: NA
CDR3aa: CASSPGPNREGETQYF
CDR3nt: TGTGCCAGCAGTCCCGGACCTAACAGGGAGGGAGAGACCCAGTACTTC